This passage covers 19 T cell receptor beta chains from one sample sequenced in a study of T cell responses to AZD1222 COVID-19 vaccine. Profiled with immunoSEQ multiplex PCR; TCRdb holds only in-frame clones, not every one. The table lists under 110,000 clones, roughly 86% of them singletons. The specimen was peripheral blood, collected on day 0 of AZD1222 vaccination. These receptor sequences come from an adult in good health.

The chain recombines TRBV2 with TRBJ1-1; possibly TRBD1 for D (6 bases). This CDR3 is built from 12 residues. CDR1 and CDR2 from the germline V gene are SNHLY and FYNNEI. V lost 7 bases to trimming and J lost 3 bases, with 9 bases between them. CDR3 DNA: TGTGCCAGCAACAGGGTGGACACTGAAGCTTTCTTT. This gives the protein CASNRVDTEAFF.

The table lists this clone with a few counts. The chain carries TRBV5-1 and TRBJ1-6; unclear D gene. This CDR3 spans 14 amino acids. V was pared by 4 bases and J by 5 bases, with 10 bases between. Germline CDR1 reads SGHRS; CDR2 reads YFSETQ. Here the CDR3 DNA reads TGCGCCAGCAGCCCACAGTTCGATAATTCACCCCTCCACTTT. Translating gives CASSPQFDNSPLHF.

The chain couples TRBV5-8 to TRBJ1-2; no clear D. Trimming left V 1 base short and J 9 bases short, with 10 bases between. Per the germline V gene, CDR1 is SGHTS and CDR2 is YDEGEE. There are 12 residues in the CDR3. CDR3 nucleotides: TGTGCCAGCAGCTTGCCGCTACTGCGCTACACCTTC. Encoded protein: CASSLPLLRYTF.

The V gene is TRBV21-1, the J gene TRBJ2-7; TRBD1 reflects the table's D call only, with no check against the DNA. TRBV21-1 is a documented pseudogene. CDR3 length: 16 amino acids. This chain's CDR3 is CASSNGIAGQGHEQYF. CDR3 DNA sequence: TGTGCCAGCAGCAATGGGATAGCGGGACAGGGCCACGAGCAGTACTTC.

The CDR3 DNA reads TGCGCCAGCAGCCAAGGCCGGGGACAGGGCAACAATCAGCCCCAGCATTTT. This encodes CASSQGRGQGNNQPQHF. The V and J genes are TRBV4-1 and TRBJ1-5; 9 bases match TRBD1. Germline CDR1 reads MGHRA; CDR2 reads YSYEKL. Trimming at V came to 1 base and at J to 3 bases, leaving 7 bases not matched to a gene. This CDR3 has 17 amino acids.

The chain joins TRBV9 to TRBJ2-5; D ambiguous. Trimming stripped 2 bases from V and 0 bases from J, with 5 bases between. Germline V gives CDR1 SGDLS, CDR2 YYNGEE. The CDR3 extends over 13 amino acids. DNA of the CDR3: TGTGCCAGCAGCGTGGACCACCAAGAGACCCAGTACTTC. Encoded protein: CASSVDHQETQYF.

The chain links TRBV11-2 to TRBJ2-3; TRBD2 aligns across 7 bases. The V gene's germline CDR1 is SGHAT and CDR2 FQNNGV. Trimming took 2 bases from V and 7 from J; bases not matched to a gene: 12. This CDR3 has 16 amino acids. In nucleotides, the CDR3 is TGTGCCAGCAGCTTAAGAGGAGCGGGATTTACAAATACGCAGTATTTT. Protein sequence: CASSLRGAGFTNTQYF. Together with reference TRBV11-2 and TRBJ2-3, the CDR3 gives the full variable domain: EAGVAQSPRYKIIEKRQSVAFWCNPISGHATLYWYQQILGQGPKLLIQFQNNGVVDDSQLPKDRFSAERLKGVDSTLKIQPAKLEDSAVYLCASSLRGAGFTNTQYFGPGTRLTVL.

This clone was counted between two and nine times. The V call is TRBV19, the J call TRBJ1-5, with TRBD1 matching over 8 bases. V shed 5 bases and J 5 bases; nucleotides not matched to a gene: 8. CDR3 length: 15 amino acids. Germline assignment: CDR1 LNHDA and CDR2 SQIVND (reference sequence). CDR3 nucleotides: TGTGCCAGTAGTGAACAGGGGGTGGGGGATCAGCCCCAGCATTTT. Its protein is CASSEQGVGDQPQHF.

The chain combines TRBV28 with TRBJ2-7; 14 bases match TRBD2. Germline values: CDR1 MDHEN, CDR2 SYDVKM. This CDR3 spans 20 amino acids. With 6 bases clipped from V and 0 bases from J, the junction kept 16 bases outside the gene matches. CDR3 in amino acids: CASSLLTGTSGSRSSYEQYF. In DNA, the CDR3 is TGTGCCAGCAGCCTCCTGACCGGGACTAGCGGGAGTAGGAGCTCCTACGAGCAGTACTTC. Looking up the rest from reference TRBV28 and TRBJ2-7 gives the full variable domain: DVKVTQSSRYLVKRTGEKVFLECVQDMDHENMFWYRQDPGLGLRLIYFSYDVKMKEKGDIPEGYSVSREKKERFSLILESASTNQTSMYLCASSLLTGTSGSRSSYEQYFGPGTRLTVT.

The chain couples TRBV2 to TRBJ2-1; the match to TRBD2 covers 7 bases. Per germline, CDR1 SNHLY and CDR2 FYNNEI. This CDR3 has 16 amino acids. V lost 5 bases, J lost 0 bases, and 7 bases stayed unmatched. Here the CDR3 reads CASSRDYPSSYNEQFF. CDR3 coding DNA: TGTGCCAGCAGTCGGGACTACCCAAGCTCCTACAATGAGCAGTTCTTC.

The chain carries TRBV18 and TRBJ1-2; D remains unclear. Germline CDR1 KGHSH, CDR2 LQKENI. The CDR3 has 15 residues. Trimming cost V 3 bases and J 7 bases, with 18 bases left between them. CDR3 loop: CASSPQVAREPGYTF. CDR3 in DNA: TGTGCCAGCTCACCCCAGGTGGCCCGGGAGCCTGGCTACACCTTC. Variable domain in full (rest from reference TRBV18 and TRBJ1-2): NAGVMQNPRHLVRRRGQEARLRCSPMKGHSHVYWYRQLPEEGLKFMVYLQKENIIDESGMPKERFSAEFPKEGPSILRIQQVVRGDSAAYFCASSPQVAREPGYTFGSGTRLTVV.

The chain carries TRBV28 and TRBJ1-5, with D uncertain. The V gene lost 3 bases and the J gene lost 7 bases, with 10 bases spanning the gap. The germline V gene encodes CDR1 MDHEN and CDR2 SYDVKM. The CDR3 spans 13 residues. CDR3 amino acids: CASSFEGGQPQHF. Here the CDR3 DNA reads TGTGCCAGCAGTTTTGAGGGAGGGCAGCCCCAGCATTTT.

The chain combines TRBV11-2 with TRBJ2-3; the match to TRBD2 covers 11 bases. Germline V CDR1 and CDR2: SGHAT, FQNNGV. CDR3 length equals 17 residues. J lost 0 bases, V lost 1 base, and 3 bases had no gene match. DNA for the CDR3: TGTGCCAGCAGCTTAGGACTAGCGGGATATAGCACAGATACGCAGTATTTT. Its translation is CASSLGLAGYSTDTQYF.

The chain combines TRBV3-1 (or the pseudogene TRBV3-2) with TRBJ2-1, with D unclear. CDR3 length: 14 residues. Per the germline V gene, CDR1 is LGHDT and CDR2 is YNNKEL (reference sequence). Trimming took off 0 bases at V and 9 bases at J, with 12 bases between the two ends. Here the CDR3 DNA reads TGTGCCAGCAGCCAAGATGGGTTTCCTGGTGAGCAGTTCTTC. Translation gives CASSQDGFPGEQFF.

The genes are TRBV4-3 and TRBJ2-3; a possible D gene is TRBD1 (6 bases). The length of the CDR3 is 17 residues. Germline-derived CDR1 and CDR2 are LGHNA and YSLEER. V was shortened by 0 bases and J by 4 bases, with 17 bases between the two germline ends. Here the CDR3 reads CASSQDLQGRVADTQYF. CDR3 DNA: TGCGCCAGCAGCCAAGATCTACAGGGCAGGGTGGCAGATACGCAGTATTTT.

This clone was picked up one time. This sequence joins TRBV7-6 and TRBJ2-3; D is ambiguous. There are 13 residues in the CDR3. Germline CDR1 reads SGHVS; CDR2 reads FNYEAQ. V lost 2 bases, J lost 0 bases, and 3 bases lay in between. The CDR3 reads CASSLMSTDTQYF. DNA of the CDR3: TGTGCCAGCAGCTTAATGAGCACAGATACGCAGTATTTT. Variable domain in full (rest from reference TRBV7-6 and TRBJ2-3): GAGVSQSPRYKVTKRGQDVALRCDPISGHVSLYWYRQALGQGPEFLTYFNYEAQQDKSGLPNDRFSAERPEGSISTLTIQRTEQRDSAMYRCASSLMSTDTQYFGPGTRLTVL.

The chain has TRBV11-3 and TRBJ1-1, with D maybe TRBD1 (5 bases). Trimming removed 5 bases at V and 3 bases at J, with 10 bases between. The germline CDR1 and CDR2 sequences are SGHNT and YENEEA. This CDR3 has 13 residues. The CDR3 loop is CASSRDSDTEAFF. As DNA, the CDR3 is TGTGCCAGCAGCCGGGACTCCGACACTGAAGCTTTCTTT.

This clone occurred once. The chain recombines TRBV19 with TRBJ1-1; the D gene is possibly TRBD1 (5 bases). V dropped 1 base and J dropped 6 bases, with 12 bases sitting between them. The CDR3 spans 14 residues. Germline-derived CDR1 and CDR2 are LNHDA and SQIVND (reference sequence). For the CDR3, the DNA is TGTGCCAGTAGTATAGTAGGAGGGGTGGCTGAAGCTTTCTTT. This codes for CASSIVGGVAEAFF.

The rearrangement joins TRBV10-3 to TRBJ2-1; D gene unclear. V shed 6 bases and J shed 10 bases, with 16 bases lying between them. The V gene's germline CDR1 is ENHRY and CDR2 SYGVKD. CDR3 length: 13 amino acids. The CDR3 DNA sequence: TGTGCCATCAGGACGATAGCCTTAGGGGAGCAGTTCTTC. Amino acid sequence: CAIRTIALGEQFF.